These 23 T cell receptor beta chains originate from one sample sequenced in a study of blood T cell repertoires in COVID-19. Clones were read by immunoSEQ multiplex PCR, and TCRdb kept only the in-frame ones, dropping some. Of more than 110,000 clones in the sample, roughly 73% are singletons; the top ten hold approximately 9%. The sequenced sample was peripheral blood. These receptors originate from a woman in her forties or fifties with active or convalescent COVID-19.

This clone was detected once. CDR3 protein: CASSQKETQYF. For the CDR3, the DNA is TGTGCCAGCAGCCAGAAAGAGACCCAGTACTTC. This chain links TRBV5-8 with TRBJ2-5; D not certain. Germline V gives CDR1 SGHTS, CDR2 YDEGEE. The CDR3 has 11 amino acids. Trimming pared 4 bases from V and 3 bases from J, leaving 4 bases between.

This chain links TRBV7-2 with TRBJ2-3, with D possibly matching TRBD2 (6 bases). The CDR3 consists of 14 residues. Germline values: CDR1 SGHTA, CDR2 FQGNSA. V dropped 5 bases and J dropped 2 bases, with 11 bases sitting between them. CDR3 DNA sequence: TGTGCCAGCAGCCGGGGACTGGTCACAGATACGCAGTATTTT. It translates to CASSRGLVTDTQYF. Variable domain in full (rest from reference TRBV7-2 and TRBJ2-3): GAGVSQSPSNKVTEKGKDVELRCDPISGHTALYWYRQSLGQGLEFLIYFQGNSAPDKSGLPSDRFSAERTGGSVSTLTIQRTQQEDSAVYLCASSRGLVTDTQYFGPGTRLTVL.

The chain is built from TRBV6-2 or TRBV6-3 and TRBJ2-7; no clear D gene. The CDR3 covers 12 residues. The V gene lost 2 bases and the J gene lost 6 bases, with 8 bases spanning the gap. Looked up from germline, CDR1 is MNHEY and CDR2 is SVGEGT. The CDR3 DNA sequence: TGTGCCAGCAGTTACGGCACATTCGAGCAGTACTTC. Translating gives CASSYGTFEQYF.

Only one count was recorded for this clone. At one end the junction does not follow the germline gene, possibly because of a read error. This chain joins TRBV5-8 and TRBJ2-1; tentative D call: TRBD2 (6 bases). Germline CDR1 reads SGHTS; CDR2 reads YDEGEE. CDR3 length: 14 amino acids. The CDR3 loop is CVSSLGTRGGEQFF. CDR3 sequence (DNA): TGTGTCAGCAGCTTGGGGACGCGGGGTGGTGAGCAGTTCTTC.

J is TRBJ1-6 and V is TRBV28; 9 bases map to TRBD1. J lost 7 bases, V lost 7 bases, and 5 bases had no gene match. The germline gives CDR1 MDHEN, CDR2 SYDVKM. The CDR3 contains 14 residues. CDR3 in amino acids: CASMTGTGNSPLHF. The CDR3 coding sequence is TGTGCCAGCATGACGGGGACAGGGAATTCACCCCTCCACTTT. Looking up the rest from reference TRBV28 and TRBJ1-6 gives the full variable domain: DVKVTQSSRYLVKRTGEKVFLECVQDMDHENMFWYRQDPGLGLRLIYFSYDVKMKEKGDIPEGYSVSREKKERFSLILESASTNQTSMYLCASMTGTGNSPLHFGNGTRLTVT.

The chain is built from TRBV19 and TRBJ1-1; D gene unclear. There are 15 residues in the CDR3. Germline V CDR1 and CDR2: LNHDA, SQIVND (reference sequence). V lost 7 bases and J lost 3, with 18 bases in between. The DNA of the CDR3 is TGTGCCAGTATGGCCACACCCTCGCTTTACACTGAAGCTTTCTTT. Protein: CASMATPSLYTEAFF.

CDR3 amino acids: CASSPGQGTHNEQFF. CDR3 bases: TGTGCCAGCAGCCCCGGACAGGGGACCCACAATGAGCAGTTCTTC. The chain combines TRBV7-3 with TRBJ2-1, with 9 bases identical to TRBD1. The trim removed 5 bases at V and 5 bases at J, leaving 7 bases unmatched. Germline V gives CDR1 SGHTA, CDR2 FQGTGA. This CDR3 comprises 15 residues.

J is TRBJ1-6 and V is TRBV5-4, with a weak D call TRBD1 (6 bases). This CDR3 contains 15 residues. The V and J ends lost 0 bases and 2 bases respectively, with 6 bases between them. The germline V gene encodes CDR1 SGHNT and CDR2 YYREEE (reference sequence). CDR3: CASSLAGAYNSPLHF. The CDR3 nucleotides read TGTGCCAGCAGCTTGGCAGGGGCCTATAATTCACCCCTCCACTTT. Full variable domain (remainder filled in from reference TRBV5-4 and TRBJ1-6): ETGVTQSPTHLIKTRGQQVTLRCSSQSGHNTVSWYQQALGQGPQFIFQYYREEENGRGNFPPRFSGLQFPNYSSELNVNALELDDSALYLCASSLAGAYNSPLHFGNGTRLTVT.

Worth noting for this clone: A read error may produce the germline difference seen at one junction end. The sample holds other DNA sequences that translate to the same CDR3. V gene TRBV6-2 or TRBV6-3 combines with J gene TRBJ1-5; 8 bases are a match to TRBD1. Germline V gives CDR1 MNHEY, CDR2 SVGEGT. The CDR3 is 15 amino acids. CDR3 region: CASSSGQGRNQPQHF. CDR3 nucleotides: TGTGCCAGCAGTTCTGGACAGGGAAGAAATCAGCCCCAGCATTTC.

CDR3 residues: CASSSGNPYEQYF. CDR3 nucleotides: TGCGCCAGCAGCTCCGGGAATCCTTACGAGCAGTACTTC. The chain carries TRBV5-1 and TRBJ2-7; tentatively, D is TRBD2 (5 bases). V was trimmed by 3 bases and J by 4 bases, leaving 11 bases between them. The CDR3 sequence is 13 residues long. The germline V gene has CDR1 SGHRS and CDR2 YFSETQ. Together with reference TRBV5-1 and TRBJ2-7, the CDR3 gives the full variable domain: KAGVTQTPRYLIKTRGQQVTLSCSPISGHRSVSWYQQTPGQGLQFLFEYFSETQRNKGNFPGRFSGRQFSNSRSEMNVSTLELGDSALYLCASSSGNPYEQYFGPGTRLTVT.

The chain links TRBV20-1 to TRBJ1-5; no firm D call. The CDR3 loop spans 16 amino acids. The V end was cut by 3 bases, the J end by 1 base, with 16 bases between. The germline gives CDR1 DFQATT, CDR2 SNEGSKA (reference sequence). The CDR3: CSASSGSGGSNQPQHF. In DNA, the CDR3 is TGCAGTGCTAGTTCGGGTTCTGGAGGGAGCAATCAGCCCCAGCATTTT.

The chain carries TRBV12-3 or TRBV12-4 and TRBJ1-1, with D maybe TRBD1 (6 bases). CDR3 length equals 13 residues. V gave up 4 bases and J gave up 4 bases, with 10 bases separating them. The CDR3 sequence is CASSSQGSTEAFF. In DNA, the CDR3 is TGTGCCAGCAGTTCCCAGGGGTCCACTGAAGCTTTCTTT.

The rearrangement joins TRBV7-3 to TRBJ2-5; D may be TRBD2 (5 bases). The CDR3 loop spans 14 amino acids. V was trimmed by 5 bases and J by 5 bases, leaving 15 bases between them. Germline values: CDR1 SGHTA, CDR2 FQGTGA. CDR3 loop: CASSPNGVGETQYF. Written as DNA, the CDR3 is TGTGCCAGCAGCCCAAACGGGGTGGGTGAGACCCAGTACTTC.

This clone turned up a few times. The V gene is TRBV2, the J gene TRBJ2-6; 8 bases match TRBD2. This CDR3 is 18 amino acids long. V shed 5 bases, J shed 0 bases, and the junction held 9 bases outside the gene matches. Germline V lookup: CDR1 SNHLY, CDR2 FYNNEI. CDR3 region: CASSTPGGVISGANVLTF. CDR3 DNA: TGTGCCAGCAGTACCCCGGGAGGGGTCATCTCTGGGGCCAACGTCCTGACTTTC.

Of note for this clone: This sample includes further DNA sequences coding for the same CDR3. This chain connects TRBV11-3 to TRBJ2-5; a possible D gene is TRBD2 (6 bases). Germline CDR1 is SGHNT and CDR2 is YENEEA. The CDR3 loop spans 13 amino acids. V lost 5 bases to trimming and J lost 2 bases, with 9 bases between them. CDR3 protein: CASSRDSQETQYF. The CDR3 DNA reads as TGTGCCAGCAGCCGGGACTCGCAAGAGACCCAGTACTTC.

The chain carries TRBV7-2 and TRBJ1-1; 8 bases align to TRBD1. The length of the CDR3 is 14 residues. Germline lookup yields CDR1 SGHTA and CDR2 FQGNSA. V lost 6 bases, J lost 4 bases, and 7 bases stayed unmatched. CDR3 residues: CASRKQGGVTEAFF. For the CDR3, the DNA is TGTGCCAGCAGAAAACAGGGGGGAGTCACTGAAGCTTTCTTT.

The V gene is TRBV4-3, the J gene TRBJ1-3; D possibly corresponds to TRBD1 (5 bases). Germline CDR1 reads LGHNA; CDR2 reads YSLEER. CDR3 size: 15 residues. Trimming shortened V by 0 bases and J by 0 bases, and 6 bases separated the two germline ends. The CDR3 is CASSQDDSSGNTIYF. The DNA of the CDR3 is TGCGCCAGCAGCCAAGACGACAGCTCTGGAAACACCATATATTTT.

This clone has at least ten counts. V gene TRBV14 combines with J gene TRBJ2-2; D perhaps matches TRBD2 (5 bases). Germline V gives CDR1 SGHDN, CDR2 FVKESK. There are 14 residues in the CDR3. Deletions cut 4 bases from V and 6 bases from J, with 12 bases between. CDR3 sequence: CASSPTSAPGELFF. The CDR3 region has the DNA TGTGCCAGCAGCCCAACTAGTGCCCCCGGGGAGCTGTTTTTT.

This clone was counted ten times or more. This chain uses TRBV11-2 with TRBJ2-5; the match to TRBD1 covers 9 bases. The CDR3 sequence is 15 residues long. Germline V gene sequence: CDR1 SGHAT, CDR2 FQNNGV. The J segment lost 2 bases and the V segment lost 5 bases, leaving 6 bases of the junction unmatched. The CDR3 is CASSLGQGPQETQYF. CDR3 bases: TGTGCCAGCAGCCTGGGACAGGGACCTCAAGAGACCCAGTACTTC.

The chain uses TRBV9 and TRBJ1-2, with TRBD1 matching 8 bases. The J segment lost 2 bases and the V segment lost 7 bases, leaving 4 bases of the junction unmatched. The CDR3 runs to 13 residues. Germline-derived CDR1 and CDR2 are SGDLS and YYNGEE. The CDR3 region has the DNA TGTGCCAGCTCAGGGGGCACCAACTATGGCTACACCTTC. Translating it yields CASSGGTNYGYTF.

The CDR3 DNA is TGTGCCTGGAGTGTAGCGTCTAACTATGGCTACACCTTC. This translates into CAWSVASNYGYTF. This chain joins TRBV30 and TRBJ1-2; D remains ambiguous. CDR3 length: 13 residues. The germline CDR1 and CDR2 sequences are GTSNPN and SVGIG (reference sequence). The germline V and J ends were trimmed by 0 bases and 0 bases, with 5 bases remaining between them.

This clone was detected only a few times. One end of the junction varies from germline; a read error may be responsible. The chain carries TRBV28 and TRBJ1-2, with D possibly being TRBD1 (5 bases). From germline, CDR1 is MDHEN and CDR2 SYDVKM. The CDR3 runs 12 residues. CDR3 in DNA: TGTGCCAGCAGTTTAAGGAAACAGAGAGGACACTTC. This codes for CASSLRKQRGHF.

The chain has TRBV28 and TRBJ2-1, with a possible D match to TRBD2 (7 bases). The CDR3 length is 15 residues. Germline V gene lookup returns CDR1 MDHEN and CDR2 SYDVKM. V was trimmed by 10 bases and J by 7 bases, leaving 23 bases between them. This chain's CDR3 is CATLPGGAWENEQFF. CDR3 sequence (DNA): TGTGCCACGTTACCGGGGGGCGCGTGGGAGAATGAGCAGTTCTTC.